This T cell receptor beta chain emerged from a study of human T cells and chemical hapten exposure. Noted time point: patch test 1, 2 weeks after DPC sensitization. The treatment: therapeutic diphenylcyclopropenone sensitization with weekly scalp DPC. Germline-derived CDR1 and CDR2 are SGHAT and FQDESV (reference sequence). Germline trimming cut 4 bases from V and 6 bases from J; bases unmatched to any gene: 12. CDR3 length: 17 amino acids. This clonotype was seen only a few times. TCRdb processed the RACE reads anew with MiXCR; each CDR3 protein has one entry. Found here are around 150,000 distinct CDR3 sequences, about 14% of them singletons; the top ten hold 1.7%.

The source material was whole blood, sampled in connection with sensitization to the hapten diphenylcyclopropenone (DPC). The J gene is TRBJ2-3, the V gene TRBV11-1; 11 nucleotides match TRBD2. The receptor comes from a woman under 40 with alopecia areata. Some clones in this sample may be carry-over from other donors' samples. The CDR3 sequence is CASSSLTSGVLRDTQYF. The CDR3 DNA reads TGTGCCAGCAGCTCATTGACTAGCGGGGTTCTGCGGGATACGCAGTATTTT.